The 29 T cell receptor beta chains presented below share a single source sample, sequenced in a study of T cell responses to AZD1222 COVID-19 vaccine. TCRdb's table, derived via immunoSEQ multiplex PCR, lists solely in-frame clones and lacks some. The repertoire holds under 250,000 clones, about 93% seen once, with around 1% in the top ten. The input for sequencing was peripheral blood, taken on day 0 of MenACWY control vaccination. The receptors derive from an adult in good health.

CDR3 coding DNA: TGTGCCTGGACCGACAGGGTCACTGAAGCTTTCTTT. This sequence encodes CAWTDRVTEAFF. J is TRBJ1-1 and V is TRBV30; TRBD1 matches 7 bases. Per the germline V gene, CDR1 is GTSNPN and CDR2 is SVGIG (reference sequence). The CDR3 covers 12 residues. V shed 4 bases, J shed 4 bases, and the junction held 3 bases outside the gene matches.

V usage is TRBV11-3 and J usage is TRBJ1-3; a possible D gene is TRBD1 (5 bases). The CDR3 consists of 13 residues. V lost 2 bases and J 7 bases, leaving 9 bases between the germline ends. Looked up from germline, CDR1 is SGHNT and CDR2 is YENEEA. The DNA for the CDR3 is TGTGCCAGCAGCTTACAGGGAACGAACACCATATATTTT. Its translation: CASSLQGTNTIYF.

This chain connects TRBV6-2 or TRBV6-3 to TRBJ2-5; 10 nucleotides match TRBD1. CDR1 and CDR2 (germline): MNHEY, SVGEGT. V gave up 2 bases and J gave up 6 bases; unmatched junction bases: 6. This CDR3 spans 15 amino acids. The CDR3 loop is CASSYGTGARKTQYF. The CDR3 region has the DNA TGTGCCAGCAGTTACGGGACAGGGGCGAGGAAGACCCAGTACTTC.

This chain connects TRBV5-6 to TRBJ1-2; a possible D gene is TRBD1 (6 bases). Germline values: CDR1 SGHDT, CDR2 YYEEEE. The length of the CDR3 is 17 residues. V was pared by 2 bases and J by 6 bases, with 23 bases between. The CDR3 region has the DNA TGTGCCAGCAGCTTAGTGGGGGAACAGGGAGGACGGAATGGCTACACCTTC. This encodes CASSLVGEQGGRNGYTF.

The chain has TRBV6-1 and TRBJ1-5, with D possibly being TRBD1 (6 bases). Germline V gene lookup returns CDR1 MNHNS and CDR2 SASEGT. There are 17 residues in the CDR3. Trimming stripped 4 bases from V and 0 bases from J, with 16 bases between. This chain's CDR3 is CASSATGGGHSNQPQHF. Written as DNA, the CDR3 is TGTGCCAGCAGTGCCACGGGGGGGGGACATAGCAATCAGCCCCAGCATTTT.

Notes on this clone: Other DNA sequences in the sample encode the same CDR3. The chain combines TRBV5-1 with TRBJ2-3; D gene unclear. CDR1 is SGHRS and CDR2 is YFSETQ in the germline V gene. Trimming shortened V by 2 bases and J by 0 bases, and 1 base separated the two germline ends. The CDR3 loop spans 12 amino acids. The CDR3 protein is CASSLSTDTQYF. In nucleotides, the CDR3 is TGCGCCAGCAGCTTAAGCACAGATACGCAGTATTTT.

The chain uses TRBV28 and TRBJ2-7; D unresolved. The CDR3 runs 15 residues. CDR1 is MDHEN, CDR2 SYDVKM, per germline. V was clipped by 3 bases and J by 0 bases, with 12 bases between them. CDR3 residues: CASSFWSASSYEQYF. Here the CDR3 DNA reads TGTGCCAGCAGTTTTTGGTCAGCAAGCTCCTACGAGCAGTACTTC.

The CDR3 DNA is TGTGCCAGTCACAGCAGCCTCAATGAGCAGTTCTTC. Residues: CASHSSLNEQFF. This chain joins TRBV19 and TRBJ2-1; D remains unclear. CDR1 and CDR2 from the germline V gene are LNHDA and SQIVND (reference sequence). The V and J ends lost 8 bases and 6 bases respectively, with 11 bases between them. This CDR3 comprises 12 residues.

The chain links TRBV7-9 to TRBJ1-2; D unresolved. The CDR3 spans 13 residues. CDR1 and CDR2 (germline): SEHNR, FQNEAQ (reference sequence). The V and J ends lost 1 base and 8 bases respectively, with 11 bases between them. In DNA form, the CDR3 reads TGTGCCAGCAGCTTAGGCGCCGCGGGAGGCTACACCTTC. This gives the protein CASSLGAAGGYTF.

The chain combines TRBV5-4 with TRBJ2-1, with 10 bases lining up with TRBD2. J was trimmed by 0 bases and V by 4 bases; bases with no gene match: 10. Germline V gives CDR1 SGHNT, CDR2 YYREEE (reference sequence). This CDR3 region has 18 residues. DNA for the CDR3: TGTGCCAGCAGCGCAGGATTATCTAGCGGGAGCTCCTACAATGAGCAGTTCTTC. Its protein product is CASSAGLSSGSSYNEQFF.

This clone was picked up one time. Other nucleotide sequences from this sample produce the same CDR3. This chain uses TRBV5-1 with TRBJ1-5; D call uncertain. This CDR3 is 13 amino acids long. The germline V and J ends were trimmed by 0 bases and 4 bases, with 5 bases remaining between them. Germline-derived CDR1 and CDR2 are SGHRS and YFSETQ. The DNA of the CDR3 is TGCGCCAGCAGCTTGGACATAAATCAGCCCCAGCATTTT. Its translation: CASSLDINQPQHF.

The chain has TRBV30 and TRBJ2-2, with 7 bases matching TRBD1. The germline gives CDR1 GTSNPN, CDR2 SVGIG (reference sequence). The CDR3 spans 15 residues. J lost 5 bases, V lost 2 bases, and 8 bases had no gene match. Here the CDR3 DNA reads TGTGCCTGGAGTTCCGGGACAGTTAATACCGGGGAGCTGTTTTTT. Residues: CAWSSGTVNTGELFF.

The rearrangement joins TRBV6-5 to TRBJ1-1; weak D call: TRBD1 (6 bases). The germline gives CDR1 MNHEY, CDR2 SVGAGI. The CDR3 sequence is 13 residues long. The V gene lost 8 bases and the J gene lost 0 bases, with 10 bases spanning the gap. The CDR3, as DNA: TGTGCCAGCGGGGCAGGGGTGAACACTGAAGCTTTCTTT. It is translated as CASGAGVNTEAFF.

As for this clone: Sequence at one end of the junction differs from germline and may be a read error. V is TRBV27 and J is TRBJ1-1; no definite D call. The CDR3 totals 11 residues. Germline V lookup: CDR1 MNHEY, CDR2 SMNVEV (reference sequence). This CDR3 reads CASKGFTEAFF. CDR3 nucleotide sequence: TGTGCTAGCAAAGGGTTCACTGAAGCTTTCTTT.

V gene TRBV7-2 combines with J gene TRBJ1-1; 8 nucleotides agree with TRBD1. V lost 4 bases and J lost 1; bases outside the gene matches: 5. In germline, CDR1 is SGHTA, CDR2 FQGNSA. The CDR3 runs to 15 residues. CDR3 in DNA: TGTGCCAGCAGCTCGACGACAGGGGCGAACACTGAAGCTTTCTTT. It encodes CASSSTTGANTEAFF.

The chain recombines TRBV4-2 with TRBJ2-1, with a possible D match to TRBD2 (6 bases). The germline V and J ends were trimmed by 4 bases and 5 bases, with 9 bases remaining between them. The germline V gene has CDR1 LGHNA and CDR2 YNFKEQ. There are 13 residues in the CDR3. In DNA form, the CDR3 reads TGTGCCAGCAGCCGCGGGGCACACAATGAGCAGTTCTTC. This encodes CASSRGAHNEQFF.

The chain uses TRBV19 and TRBJ1-5; D is ambiguous. The CDR3 covers 15 residues. Trimming stripped 8 bases from V and 1 base from J, with 15 bases between. The V gene's germline CDR1 is LNHDA and CDR2 SQIVND (reference sequence). In nucleotides, the CDR3 is TGTGCCAGTCAGCAGATCGGTGGCAGCAATCAGCCCCAGCATTTT. As protein: CASQQIGGSNQPQHF.

This clone has more than one count but fewer than ten. The rearrangement links TRBV19 to TRBJ1-6, with 7 bases matching TRBD1. The CDR3 length is 17 residues. Unmatched junction bases numbered 12, after V lost 6 bases and J lost 4 bases. The germline V gene encodes CDR1 LNHDA and CDR2 SQIVND (reference sequence). The CDR3 DNA is TGTGCCAGTAGAAGGGACGGGACAGCGACTTATAATTCACCCCTCCACTTT. Its protein product is CASRRDGTATYNSPLHF. Full variable domain (missing parts from reference TRBV19 and TRBJ1-6): DGGITQSPKYLFRKEGQNVTLSCEQNLNHDAMYWYRQDPGQGLRLIYYSQIVNDFQKGDIAEGYSVSREKKESFPLTVTSAQKNPTAFYLCASRRDGTATYNSPLHFGNGTRLTVT.

This clone was observed once. The gene calls are TRBV2 and TRBJ1-5; D may be TRBD1 (5 bases). The CDR3 runs to 14 residues. Germline CDR1 and CDR2: SNHLY and FYNNEI. Trimming cost V 7 bases and J 5 bases, with 15 bases left between them. This chain's CDR3 is CASKFTQGDQPQHF. The CDR3 DNA follows: TGTGCCAGCAAGTTTACCCAAGGGGATCAGCCCCAGCATTTT.

V gene TRBV2 combines with J gene TRBJ1-5, with D hard to call. CDR1 is SNHLY and CDR2 is FYNNEI in the germline V gene. Trimming removed 8 bases from V and 1 base from J, with 18 bases in between. CDR3 length: 16 amino acids. The DNA for the CDR3 is TGTGCCAGCGGAGATTCGACCCTGGAGAGCAATCAGCCCCAGCATTTT. Translation gives CASGDSTLESNQPQHF.

The chain employs TRBV15 and TRBJ1-4; no reliable D call. Germline-derived CDR1 and CDR2 are LNHNV and YYDKDF (reference sequence). V lost 0 bases, J lost 8 bases, and 13 bases lay in between. The CDR3 loop spans 15 amino acids. CDR3 DNA sequence: TGTGCCACCAGCAGAGATCTCCGGGTAGACGAAAAACTGTTTTTT. This gives the protein CATSRDLRVDEKLFF.

The CDR3 nucleotides read TGTGCCAGTAGTATAGGGACAGGGAGGCTGCCCCAGCATTTT. Translation: CASSIGTGRLPQHF. The rearrangement joins TRBV19 to TRBJ1-5; 8 nucleotides align to TRBD1. Germline assignment: CDR1 LNHDA and CDR2 SQIVND (reference sequence). V was clipped by 1 base and J by 9 bases; unmatched bases: 5. The CDR3 totals 14 residues.

The gene calls are TRBV5-1 and TRBJ1-2; 7 nucleotides match TRBD1. The CDR3 is 17 amino acids. Germline V lookup: CDR1 SGHRS, CDR2 YFSETQ. V trimming: 1 base; J trimming: 8 bases; junction bases outside the gene matches: 17. CDR3 amino acids: CASSLSAGGGMAGGYTF. CDR3 DNA: TGCGCCAGCAGCTTGTCGGCAGGGGGAGGTATGGCCGGCGGCTACACCTTC. Full variable domain (remainder filled in from reference TRBV5-1 and TRBJ1-2): KAGVTQTPRYLIKTRGQQVTLSCSPISGHRSVSWYQQTPGQGLQFLFEYFSETQRNKGNFPGRFSGRQFSNSRSEMNVSTLELGDSALYLCASSLSAGGGMAGGYTFGSGTRLTVV.

The rearrangement joins TRBV20-1 to TRBJ1-6; 7 bases align to TRBD1. The J segment lost 7 bases and the V segment lost 3 bases, leaving 6 bases of the junction unmatched. CDR1 and CDR2 (germline): DFQATT, SNEGSKA (reference sequence). The CDR3 runs 14 residues. CDR3 protein: CSASLGQSNSPLHF. The CDR3, as DNA: TGCAGTGCTAGTTTGGGACAGAGCAATTCACCCCTCCACTTT.

The chain couples TRBV6-5 to TRBJ1-4; 8 nucleotides align to TRBD1. V was clipped by 11 bases and J by 5 bases; unmatched bases: 7. Germline lookup yields CDR1 MNHEY and CDR2 SVGAGI. This CDR3 contains 13 residues. The CDR3 bases are TGTGCCGGACAGGGCTTTCGAAATGAAAAACTGTTTTTT. Protein product: CAGQGFRNEKLFF.

V and J are TRBV3-1 (or the pseudogene TRBV3-2) and TRBJ1-1, with D unclear. The V end lost 0 bases, the J end lost 0 bases, and 8 bases lay between the germline ends. The CDR3 length is 15 residues. Germline V lookup: CDR1 LGHDT, CDR2 YNNKEL (reference sequence). The CDR3 here is CASSQDLSVNTEAFF. The CDR3 DNA reads TGTGCCAGCAGCCAAGATCTTAGCGTGAACACTGAAGCTTTCTTT.

This clone was seen a few times. Within the sample, other DNA sequences also encode this same CDR3. The J gene is TRBJ2-3, the V gene TRBV19; no definite D call. Trimming removed 0 bases at V and 0 bases at J, with 7 bases between. The length of the CDR3 is 15 residues. Germline V lookup: CDR1 LNHDA, CDR2 SQIVND (reference sequence). This CDR3 reads CASSIDGGSTDTQYF. The CDR3 DNA follows: TGTGCCAGTAGTATAGATGGTGGCAGCACAGATACGCAGTATTTT.

V and J are TRBV7-2 and TRBJ1-1, with D hard to call. Germline V gene data show CDR1 as SGHTA and CDR2 as FQGNSA. Trimming took 1 base from V and 5 from J, leaving 8 bases between them. The CDR3 length is 13 residues. This CDR3 reads CASSLGSSTEAFF. In DNA, the CDR3 is TGTGCCAGCAGCTTAGGCAGTTCGACTGAAGCTTTCTTT.

The J gene is TRBJ2-5, the V gene TRBV6-2 or TRBV6-3; no reliable D call. This CDR3 spans 15 amino acids. Trimming took 2 bases from V and 1 from J, leaving 11 bases between them. The germline gives CDR1 MNHEY, CDR2 SVGEGT. The CDR3 bases are TGTGCCAGCAGTTACCCGCGTTCCACCCAAGAGACCCAGTACTTC. Protein product: CASSYPRSTQETQYF.